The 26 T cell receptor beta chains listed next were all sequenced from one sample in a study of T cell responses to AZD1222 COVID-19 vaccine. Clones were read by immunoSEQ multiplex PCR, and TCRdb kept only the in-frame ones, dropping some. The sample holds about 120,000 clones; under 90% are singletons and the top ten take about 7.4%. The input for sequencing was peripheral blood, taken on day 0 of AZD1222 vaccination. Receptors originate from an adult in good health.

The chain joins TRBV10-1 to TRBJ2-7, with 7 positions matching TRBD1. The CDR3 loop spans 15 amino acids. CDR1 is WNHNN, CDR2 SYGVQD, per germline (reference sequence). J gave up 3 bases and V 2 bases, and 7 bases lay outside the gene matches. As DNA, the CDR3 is TGCGCCAGCAGTGAGGGGGACAGCCCTATCTACGAGCAGTACTTC. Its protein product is CASSEGDSPIYEQYF.

CDR3: CASSQLGEKLFF. CDR3 nucleotides: TGTGCCAGCAGCCAACTTGGGGAAAAACTGTTTTTT. The V gene is TRBV3-1 (or the pseudogene TRBV3-2), the J gene TRBJ1-4; D remains unclear. CDR1 and CDR2 from the germline V gene are LGHDT and YNNKEL (reference sequence). V was clipped by 2 bases and J by 8 bases, with 6 bases between them. CDR3 length equals 12 residues.

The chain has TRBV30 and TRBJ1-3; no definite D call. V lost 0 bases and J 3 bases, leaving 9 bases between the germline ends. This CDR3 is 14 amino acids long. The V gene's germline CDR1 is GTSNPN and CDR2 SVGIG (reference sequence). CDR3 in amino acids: CAWSVTVGGNTIYF. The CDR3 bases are TGTGCCTGGAGTGTAACGGTCGGTGGAAACACCATATATTTT.

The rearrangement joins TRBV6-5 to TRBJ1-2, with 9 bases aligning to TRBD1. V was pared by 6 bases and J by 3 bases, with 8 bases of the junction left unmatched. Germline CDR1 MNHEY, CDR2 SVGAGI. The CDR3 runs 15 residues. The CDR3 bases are TGTGCCAGCAGACCCGGACAGGGGAAAGACTATGGCTACACCTTC. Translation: CASRPGQGKDYGYTF.

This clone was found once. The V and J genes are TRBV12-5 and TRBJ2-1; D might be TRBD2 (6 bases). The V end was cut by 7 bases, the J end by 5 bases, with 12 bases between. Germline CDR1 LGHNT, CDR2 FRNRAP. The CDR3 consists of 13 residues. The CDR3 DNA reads TGTGCTAGTGAGGGTTGGGGGGACAATGAGCAGTTCTTC. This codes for CASEGWGDNEQFF.

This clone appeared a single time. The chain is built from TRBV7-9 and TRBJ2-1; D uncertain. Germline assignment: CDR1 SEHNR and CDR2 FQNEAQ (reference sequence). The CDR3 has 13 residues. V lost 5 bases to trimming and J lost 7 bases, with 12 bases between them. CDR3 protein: CASSLGEGNEQFF. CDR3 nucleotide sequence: TGTGCCAGCAGCCTTGGCGAAGGGAATGAGCAGTTCTTC.

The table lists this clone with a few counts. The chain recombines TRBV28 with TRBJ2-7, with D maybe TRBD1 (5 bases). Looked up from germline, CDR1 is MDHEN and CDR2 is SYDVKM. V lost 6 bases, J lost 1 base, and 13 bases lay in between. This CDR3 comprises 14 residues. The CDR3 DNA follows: TGTGCCAGCAGACGGACGCCAGGGTCCTACGAGCAGTACTTC. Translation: CASRRTPGSYEQYF. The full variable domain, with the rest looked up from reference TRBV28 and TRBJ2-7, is DVKVTQSSRYLVKRTGEKVFLECVQDMDHENMFWYRQDPGLGLRLIYFSYDVKMKEKGDIPEGYSVSREKKERFSLILESASTNQTSMYLCASRRTPGSYEQYFGPGTRLTVT.

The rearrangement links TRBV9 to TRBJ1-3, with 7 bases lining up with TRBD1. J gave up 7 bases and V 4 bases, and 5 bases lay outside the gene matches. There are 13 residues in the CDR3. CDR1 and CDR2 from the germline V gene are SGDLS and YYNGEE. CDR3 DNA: TGTGCCAGCAGCCGTAGGGGGCTCAACACCATATATTTT. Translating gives CASSRRGLNTIYF.

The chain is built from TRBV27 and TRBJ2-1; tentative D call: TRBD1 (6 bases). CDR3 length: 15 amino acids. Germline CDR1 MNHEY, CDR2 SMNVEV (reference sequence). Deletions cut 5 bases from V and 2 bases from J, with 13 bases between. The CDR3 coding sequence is TGTGCCAGCAGTGACAGGAGTGGGACCTACAATGAGCAGTTCTTC. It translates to CASSDRSGTYNEQFF.

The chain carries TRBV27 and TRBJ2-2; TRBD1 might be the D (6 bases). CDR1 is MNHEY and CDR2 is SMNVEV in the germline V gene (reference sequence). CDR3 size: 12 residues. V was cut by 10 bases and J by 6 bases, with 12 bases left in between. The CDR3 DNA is TGTGCCATAAGAACAGGGCCCGGGGAGCTGTTTTTT. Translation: CAIRTGPGELFF.

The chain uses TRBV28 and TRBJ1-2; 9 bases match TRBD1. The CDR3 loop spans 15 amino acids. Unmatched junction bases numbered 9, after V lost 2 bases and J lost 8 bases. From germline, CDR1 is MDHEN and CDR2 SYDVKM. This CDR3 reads CASSLHPGTGSGYTF. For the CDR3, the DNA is TGTGCCAGCAGTTTACACCCCGGGACAGGGAGCGGCTACACCTTC.

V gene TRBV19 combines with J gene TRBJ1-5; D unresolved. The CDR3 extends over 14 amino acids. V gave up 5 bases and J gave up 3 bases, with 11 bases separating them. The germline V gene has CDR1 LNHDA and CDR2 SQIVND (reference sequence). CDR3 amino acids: CASSPENINQPQHF. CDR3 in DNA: TGTGCCAGTAGTCCCGAGAACATCAATCAGCCCCAGCATTTT.

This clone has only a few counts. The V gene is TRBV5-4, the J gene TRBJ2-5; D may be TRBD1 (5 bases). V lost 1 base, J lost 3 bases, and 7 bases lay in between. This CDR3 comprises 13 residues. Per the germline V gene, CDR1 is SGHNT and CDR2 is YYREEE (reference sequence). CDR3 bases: TGTGCCAGCAGCTTGCGCAGGGAAGAGACCCAGTACTTC. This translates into CASSLRREETQYF.

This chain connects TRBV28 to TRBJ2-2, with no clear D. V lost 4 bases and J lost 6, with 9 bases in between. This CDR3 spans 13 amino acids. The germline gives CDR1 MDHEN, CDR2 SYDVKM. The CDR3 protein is CASSSPRAGELFF. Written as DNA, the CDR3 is TGTGCCAGCAGTTCCCCTAGGGCCGGGGAGCTGTTTTTT.

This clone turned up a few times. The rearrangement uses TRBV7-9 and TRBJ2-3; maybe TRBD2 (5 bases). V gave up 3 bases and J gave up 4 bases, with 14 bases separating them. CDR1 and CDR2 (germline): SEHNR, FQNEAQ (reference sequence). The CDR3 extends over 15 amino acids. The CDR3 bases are TGTGCCAGCAGCTTCGGGGTATGGGGTCCAGATACGCAGTATTTT. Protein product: CASSFGVWGPDTQYF.

CDR3 amino acids: CASSLGRGLALYEQYF. The DNA for the CDR3 is TGTGCCAGCAGCTTAGGGAGGGGACTAGCGCTTTACGAGCAGTACTTC. V gene TRBV11-2 combines with J gene TRBJ2-7, with 10 bases matching TRBD2. V was pared by 1 base and J by 4 bases, with 7 bases of the junction left unmatched. The CDR3 length is 16 residues. Germline V gene sequence: CDR1 SGHAT, CDR2 FQNNGV.

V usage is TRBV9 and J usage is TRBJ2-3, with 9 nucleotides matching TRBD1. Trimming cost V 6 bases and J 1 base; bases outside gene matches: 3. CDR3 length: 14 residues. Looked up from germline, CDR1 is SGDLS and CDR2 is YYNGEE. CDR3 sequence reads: CASKRTGGTDTQYF. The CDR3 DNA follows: TGTGCCAGCAAAAGGACAGGGGGCACAGATACGCAGTATTTT.

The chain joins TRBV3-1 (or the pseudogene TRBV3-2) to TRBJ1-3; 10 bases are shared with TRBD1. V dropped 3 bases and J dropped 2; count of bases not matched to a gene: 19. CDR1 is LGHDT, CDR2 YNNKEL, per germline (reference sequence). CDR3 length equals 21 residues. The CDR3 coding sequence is TGTGCCAGCAGCCAGAACTCCGGGACAGGGGATCCCCATCGGGCTGGAAACACCATATATTTT. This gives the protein CASSQNSGTGDPHRAGNTIYF.

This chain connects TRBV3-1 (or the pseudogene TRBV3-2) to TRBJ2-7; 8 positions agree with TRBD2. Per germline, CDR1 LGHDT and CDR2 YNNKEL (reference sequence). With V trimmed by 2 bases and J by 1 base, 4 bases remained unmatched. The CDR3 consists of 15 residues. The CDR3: CASSQRTSFSYEQYF. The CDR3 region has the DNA TGTGCCAGCAGCCAAAGGACTAGCTTTTCCTACGAGCAGTACTTC.

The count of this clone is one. CDR3 nucleotides: TGTGCCAGCAGCCAAGAAAATTACCTCTACACCTTC. Protein: CASSQENYLYTF. The V call is TRBV3-1 (or the pseudogene TRBV3-2), the J call TRBJ1-2; D remains ambiguous. The CDR3 totals 12 residues. CDR1 and CDR2 from the germline V gene are LGHDT and YNNKEL (reference sequence). Between the trimmed V and J ends, which lost 0 bases and 10 bases, there was a span of 9 bases.

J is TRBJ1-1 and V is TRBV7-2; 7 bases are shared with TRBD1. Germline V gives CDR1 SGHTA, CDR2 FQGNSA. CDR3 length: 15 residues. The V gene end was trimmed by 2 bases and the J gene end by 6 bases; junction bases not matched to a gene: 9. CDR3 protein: CASSLRRGTAAEAFF. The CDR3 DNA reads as TGTGCCAGCAGCTTAAGAAGGGGGACAGCGGCTGAAGCTTTCTTT.

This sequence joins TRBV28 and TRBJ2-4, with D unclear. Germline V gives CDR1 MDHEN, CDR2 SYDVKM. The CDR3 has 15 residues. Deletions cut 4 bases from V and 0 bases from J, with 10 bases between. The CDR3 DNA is TGTGCCAGCAGTTCAGCAGACCTAGCCAAAAACATTCAGTACTTC. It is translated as CASSSADLAKNIQYF.

The CDR3 sequence: CASSTSEGLETQYF. The CDR3 region has the DNA TGCGCCAGCAGCACGTCGGAGGGTTTGGAGACCCAGTACTTC. The chain links TRBV4-1 to TRBJ2-5; tentatively, D is TRBD2 (6 bases). Trimming left V 5 bases short and J 5 bases short, with 15 bases between. CDR1 MGHRA and CDR2 YSYEKL come from the germline V gene. This CDR3 has 14 amino acids.

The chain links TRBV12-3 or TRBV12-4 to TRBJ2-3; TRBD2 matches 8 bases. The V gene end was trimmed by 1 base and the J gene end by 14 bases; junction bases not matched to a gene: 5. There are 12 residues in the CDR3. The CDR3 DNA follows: TGTGCCAGCAGTTTAGGGGGACTAGGACTGTATTTT. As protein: CASSLGGLGLYF.

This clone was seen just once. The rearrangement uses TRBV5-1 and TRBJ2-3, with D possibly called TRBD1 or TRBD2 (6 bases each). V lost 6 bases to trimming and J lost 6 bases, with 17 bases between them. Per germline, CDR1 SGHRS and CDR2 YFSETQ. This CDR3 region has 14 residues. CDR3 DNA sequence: TGCGCCAGCAAGATGGGTCAGGGGAGGGATACGCAGTATTTT. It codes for CASKMGQGRDTQYF.

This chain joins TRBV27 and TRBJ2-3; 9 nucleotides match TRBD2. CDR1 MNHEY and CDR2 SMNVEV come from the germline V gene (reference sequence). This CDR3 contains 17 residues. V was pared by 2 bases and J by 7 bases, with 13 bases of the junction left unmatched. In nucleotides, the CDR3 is TGTGCCAGCAGTTTAGGCGGGGGGGTGGGTTCGGTATATACGCAGTATTTT. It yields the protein CASSLGGGVGSVYTQYF.